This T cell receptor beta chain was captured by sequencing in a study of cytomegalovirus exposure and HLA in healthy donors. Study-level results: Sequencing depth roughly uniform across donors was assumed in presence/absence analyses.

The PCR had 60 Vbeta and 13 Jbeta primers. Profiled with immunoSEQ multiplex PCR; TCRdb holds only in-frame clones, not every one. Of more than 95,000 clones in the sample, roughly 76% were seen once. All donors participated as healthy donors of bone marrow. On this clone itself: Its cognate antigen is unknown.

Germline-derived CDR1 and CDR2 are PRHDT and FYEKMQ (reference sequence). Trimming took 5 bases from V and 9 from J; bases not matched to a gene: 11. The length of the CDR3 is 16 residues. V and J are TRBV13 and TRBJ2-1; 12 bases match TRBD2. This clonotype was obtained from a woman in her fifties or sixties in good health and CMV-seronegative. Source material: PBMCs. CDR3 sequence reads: CASSPTLAGGQPEQFF. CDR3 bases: TGTGCCAGCAGCCCCACCCTAGCGGGAGGGCAGCCTGAGCAGTTCTTC.